This TCR beta chain was captured in a study of blood T cell repertoires in COVID-19. The assay was immunoSEQ multiplex PCR, and TCRdb's table has in-frame clones only and misses some. The table has about 370,000 clones, over 75% seen once; the top ten hold 8% to 13%. J gave up 4 bases and V 4 bases, and 12 bases lay outside the gene matches. CDR1 MDHEN and CDR2 SYDVKM come from the germline V gene. The CDR3 length is 16 residues. The V gene is TRBV28, the J gene TRBJ1-1, with 7 nucleotides matching TRBD1. The source of this sequence is a woman between 25 and 40 years old with COVID-19, enrolled during active disease. Source material: peripheral blood. CDR3 in DNA: TGTGCCAGCAGTTCCCCTAGACAGGGTTATAGCACTGAAGCTTTCTTT. Translation gives CASSSPRQGYSTEAFF. Combining the CDR3 with reference TRBV28 and TRBJ1-1 gives the whole variable domain DVKVTQSSRYLVKRTGEKVFLECVQDMDHENMFWYRQDPGLGLRLIYFSYDVKMKEKGDIPEGYSVSREKKERFSLILESASTNQTSMYLCASSSPRQGYSTEAFFGQGTRLTVV.